This TCR beta chain was sequenced for a study of blood T cell repertoires in COVID-19. About the research overall: PBMCs, B-cell-depleted T cells, or T cells provided the cDNA or gDNA that made up the material.

CDR1 is MNHEY, CDR2 SVGEGT, per germline. This CDR3 comprises 12 residues. Trimming took off 4 bases at V and 3 bases at J, with 7 bases between the two ends. Under the authors' procedure: Quantification of nucleated cells was approximated via reference gene primer amplification. Profiling relied on immunoSEQ multiplex PCR, and the TCRdb table lists in-frame clones only, not all of them. The V and J calls and the clone size are those of that table, but D and trimming were determined from the DNA. The sample shows 250,000 to 300,000 clones, roughly 80% of them seen only once. The specimen was peripheral blood. The chain recombines TRBV6-2 or TRBV6-3 with TRBJ2-7; maybe TRBD2 (5 bases). The receptor's source is a man aged 60 to 69 with acute or convalescent COVID-19. The CDR3 here is CASSSGDYEQYF. The CDR3 DNA reads as TGTGCCAGCAGTTCCGGGGACTACGAGCAGTACTTC.